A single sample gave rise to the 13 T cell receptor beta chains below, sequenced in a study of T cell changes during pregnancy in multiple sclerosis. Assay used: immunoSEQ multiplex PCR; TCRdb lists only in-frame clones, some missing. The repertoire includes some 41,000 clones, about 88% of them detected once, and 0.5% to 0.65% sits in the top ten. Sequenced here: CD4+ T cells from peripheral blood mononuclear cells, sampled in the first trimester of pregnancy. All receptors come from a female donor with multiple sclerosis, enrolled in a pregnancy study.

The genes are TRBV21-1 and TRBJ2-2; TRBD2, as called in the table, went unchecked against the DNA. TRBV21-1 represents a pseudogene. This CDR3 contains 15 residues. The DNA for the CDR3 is TGTGCCAGCAGCCCCCGGGTCCTGCCCACCGGGGAGCTGTTTTTT. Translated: CASSPRVLPTGELFF.

The CDR3 spells CASSWAGGYTEAFF. CDR3 nucleotide sequence: TGTGCCAGCAGCTGGGCCGGGGGGTACACTGAAGCTTTCTTT. The chain employs TRBV7-7 and TRBJ1-1, with TRBD1 as a possible D gene (5 bases). Germline V gene lookup returns CDR1 SSHAT and CDR2 FNYEAQ (reference sequence). Between the trimmed V and J ends, which lost 4 bases and 3 bases, there was a span of 12 bases. This CDR3 is 14 amino acids long.

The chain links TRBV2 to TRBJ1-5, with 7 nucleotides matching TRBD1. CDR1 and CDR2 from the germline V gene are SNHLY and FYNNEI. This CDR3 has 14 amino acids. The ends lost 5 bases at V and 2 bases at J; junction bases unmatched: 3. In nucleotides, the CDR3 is TGTGCCAGCAGTAGGGGGCCGGGCAATCAGCCCCAGCATTTT. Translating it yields CASSRGPGNQPQHF.

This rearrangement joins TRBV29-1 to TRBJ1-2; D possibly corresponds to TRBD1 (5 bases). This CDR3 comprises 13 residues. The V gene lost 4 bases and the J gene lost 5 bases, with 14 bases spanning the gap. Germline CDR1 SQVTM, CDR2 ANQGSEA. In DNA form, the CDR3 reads TGCAGCGTTGGGGGCAGGGAAACTTATGGCTACACCTTC. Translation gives CSVGGRETYGYTF.

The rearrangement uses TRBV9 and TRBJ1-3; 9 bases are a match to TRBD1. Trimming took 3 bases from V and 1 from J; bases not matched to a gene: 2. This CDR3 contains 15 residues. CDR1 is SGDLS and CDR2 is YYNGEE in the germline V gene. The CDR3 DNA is TGTGCCAGCAGCGCCGGGACAGGGTCTGGAAACACCATATATTTT. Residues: CASSAGTGSGNTIYF.

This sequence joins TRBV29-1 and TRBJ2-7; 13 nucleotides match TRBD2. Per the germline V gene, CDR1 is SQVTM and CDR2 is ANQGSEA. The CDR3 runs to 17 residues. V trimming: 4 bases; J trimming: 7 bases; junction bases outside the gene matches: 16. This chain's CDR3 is CSVVTSGRALPLGEQYF. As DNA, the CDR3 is TGCAGCGTTGTAACTAGCGGGAGGGCCCTTCCTCTGGGGGAGCAGTACTTC.

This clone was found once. In DNA form, the CDR3 reads TGTGCCAGCAGCTCGGGACTAGGGTTCGGTGTTATAGATGAGCAGTTCTTC. Amino acids: CASSSGLGFGVIDEQFF. V and J are TRBV7-3 and TRBJ2-1, with 8 bases fitting TRBD2. Germline CDR1 and CDR2: SGHTA and FQGTGA. With V trimmed by 4 bases and J by 8 bases, 16 bases remained unmatched. The CDR3 extends over 17 amino acids. Drawing the rest from reference TRBV7-3 and TRBJ2-1, the complete variable domain is GAGVSQTPSNKVTEKGKYVELRCDPISGHTALYWYRQSLGQGPEFLIYFQGTGAADDSGLPNDRFFAVRPEGSVSTLKIQRTERGDSAVYLCASSSGLGFGVIDEQFFGPGTRLTVL.

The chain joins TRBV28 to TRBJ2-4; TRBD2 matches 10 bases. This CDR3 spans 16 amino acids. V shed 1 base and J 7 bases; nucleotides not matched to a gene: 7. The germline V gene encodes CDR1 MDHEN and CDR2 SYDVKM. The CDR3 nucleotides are TGTGCCAGCAGTTTATCCTCTAGCGGGGGTTTCAACATTCAGTACTTC. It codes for CASSLSSSGGFNIQYF.

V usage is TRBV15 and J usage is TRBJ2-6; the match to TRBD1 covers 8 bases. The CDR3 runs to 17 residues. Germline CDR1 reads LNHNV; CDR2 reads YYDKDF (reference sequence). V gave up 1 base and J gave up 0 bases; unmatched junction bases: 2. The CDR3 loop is CATSRGQGASGANVLTF. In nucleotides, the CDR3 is TGTGCCACCAGCAGAGGGCAGGGGGCCTCTGGGGCCAACGTCCTGACTTTC.

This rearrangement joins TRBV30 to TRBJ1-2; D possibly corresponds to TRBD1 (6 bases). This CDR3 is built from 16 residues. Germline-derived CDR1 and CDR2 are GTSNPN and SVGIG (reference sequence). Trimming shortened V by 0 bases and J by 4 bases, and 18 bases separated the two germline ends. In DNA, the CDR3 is TGTGCCTGGAGTGTAATCTTTTGGGGGCGGAGCTATGGCTACACCTTC. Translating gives CAWSVIFWGRSYGYTF. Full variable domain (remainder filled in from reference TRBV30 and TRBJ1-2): SQTIHQWPATLVQPVGSPLSLECTVEGTSNPNLYWYRQAAGRGLQLLFYSVGIGQISSEVPQNLSASRPQDRQFILSSKKLLLSDSGFYLCAWSVIFWGRSYGYTFGSGTRLTVV.

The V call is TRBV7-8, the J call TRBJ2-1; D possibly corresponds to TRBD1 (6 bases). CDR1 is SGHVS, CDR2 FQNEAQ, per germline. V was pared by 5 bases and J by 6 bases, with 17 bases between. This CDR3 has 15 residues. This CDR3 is CASSPLYRDTNEQFF. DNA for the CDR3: TGTGCCAGCAGCCCGTTATACCGGGACACCAATGAGCAGTTCTTC.

CDR3 amino acids: CASRLDIHGYTF. CDR3 nucleotides: TGTGCCAGCAGGTTGGACATCCATGGCTACACCTTC. J is TRBJ1-2 and V is TRBV7-2; D possibly corresponds to TRBD1 (5 bases). This CDR3 is 12 amino acids long. V was cut by 6 bases and J by 6 bases, with 11 bases left in between. Germline V gene data show CDR1 as SGHTA and CDR2 as FQGNSA.

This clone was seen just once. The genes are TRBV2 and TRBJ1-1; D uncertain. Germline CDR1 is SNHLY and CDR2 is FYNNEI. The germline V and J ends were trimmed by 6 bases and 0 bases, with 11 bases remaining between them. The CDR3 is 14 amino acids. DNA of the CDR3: TGTGCCAGCAGGAAGAGGTCCATGAACACTGAAGCTTTCTTT. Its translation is CASRKRSMNTEAFF.